This T cell receptor beta chain was sequenced for a study of blood T cell repertoires in COVID-19. On the study more broadly: Samples representing acute and convalescent COVID-19 were sourced from the United States, Italy and Spain. PBMCs, B-cell-depleted T cells, or T cells were the source of the cDNA or gDNA that made up the material.

Per the study methods: Estimates of nucleated cell counts were drawn from the amplification of reference gene primers. The protocol was immunoSEQ multiplex PCR, while the TCRdb copy is restricted to in-frame clones and leaves out a portion. The D gene and trimming were derived from the DNA, and the V and J assignments and clone size from that table. The data contain a few hundred thousand clones, about nine tenths of them seen just once; the ten biggest clones take up 2.2%. This CDR3 region has 13 residues. Looked up from germline, CDR1 is GTSNPN and CDR2 is SVGIG (reference sequence). The V and J ends lost 4 bases and 0 bases respectively, with 7 bases between them.

V and J are TRBV30 and TRBJ1-3, with D perhaps TRBD1 (6 bases). The TCR sequence derives from a woman between 45 and 65 years old with acute or convalescent COVID-19. The sample taken for sequencing was peripheral blood. Here the CDR3 DNA reads TGTGCCTGGAACAGGGACTCTGGAAACACCATATATTTT. This translates into CAWNRDSGNTIYF.